This TCR beta chain was profiled in a study of regulatory T cells in long-lasting Graves disease. Whole-study results and caveats: Relative to newly diagnosed Graves' patients, persistent ones had lower TCR diversity. Only peripheral blood was studied, not thyroid tissue.

Specified time point: newly diagnosed GD, antithyroid drugs for less than 3 months. PBMC RNA was the source of the TCR library. HTBI primers from iRepertoire and Arm-PCR of CDR3 regions yielded the TCR beta libraries. TCRdb re-derived calls from the multiplex PCR reads in MiXCR, one entry per CDR3 protein. The sample shows 420,000 or so distinct CDR3 sequences, 16% of them seen only once. This clonotype has a count of ten or more. No antigen is known for it. V was cut by 4 bases and J by 4 bases, with 9 bases left in between. Germline CDR1 is MNHEY and CDR2 is SVGEGT. CDR3 length: 13 residues. The same specimen was also included in a second study, on T cells in Graves' hyperthyroidism and ophthalmopathy. As reported in that work: A model of 13 V-J features distinguished ophthalmopathy from stable hyperthyroidism.

The source was peripheral blood mononuclear cells (PBMCs), collected at new diagnosis, from a patient treated with antithyroid drugs. The sequence came from a woman aged 18-29 years with Graves disease. The chain employs TRBV6-2 or TRBV6-3 and TRBJ2-3, with D possibly TRBD2 on 5 matching bases. The CDR3 here is CASSLLVPDTQYF. CDR3 DNA: TGTGCCAGCAGTTTACTAGTTCCAGATACGCAGTATTTT.